The rows below give T cell receptor beta chains drawn from one sample of a study of blood T cell repertoires in COVID-19. This table comes from immunoSEQ multiplex PCR, and its TCRdb copy is limited to in-frame clones, with some not included. The table shows over 60,000 clones, with roughly 90% occurring only once. The sample was peripheral blood. The receptors shown here come from a woman aged 80 or over with active or convalescent COVID-19. Both conserved end residues are part of each CDR3. D genes are given only for firm matches. Clone size is shown for a subset of rows, as once, few, many or a class of expanded clone.

TRBD2,.,TRBJ2-3,TRBV7-6,TGTGCCAGCAGCTTAGGACTAGCGGGGTGGCCTAGCACAGATACGCAGTATTTT,CASSLGLAGWPSTDTQYF
.,.,TRBJ1-5,TRBV2,TGTGCCAGCGGGGGGGATCACAATCAGCCCCAGCATTTT,CASGGDHNQPQHF
.,.,TRBJ1-1,TRBV18,TGTGCCAGCTCACCACAGAGAACTGAAGCTTTCTTT,CASSPQRTEAFF
TRBD1,.,TRBJ1-5,TRBV19,TGTGCCAGTAGTATAGTATGGGACAGGGGGCCGGGGGGCAATCAGCCCCAGCATTTT,CASSIVWDRGPGGNQPQHF
TRBD2,.,TRBJ2-5,TRBV9,TGTGCCAGCAGCCGCAGCTTGACGCGGGGGGGCGGGGAGACCCAGTACTTC,CASSRSLTRGGGETQYF
TRBD2,.,TRBJ2-3,TRBV4-1,TGCGCCAGCAGCCAAGTTGCGGGGGGGTTGGGAGCAGATACGCAGTATTTT,CASSQVAGGLGADTQYF
.,.,TRBJ2-1,TRBV11-3,TGTGCCAGCAGCTCCCCTGAGGGGGGGGGCATCGATGAGCAGTTCTTC,CASSSPEGGGIDEQFF
TRBD1,.,TRBJ2-6,TRBV5-1,TGCGCCAGCAGCTGGACAGGGGGCGCTGGGGCCAACGTCCTGACTTTC,CASSWTGGAGANVLTF
.,once,TRBJ2-3,TRBV12-3/TRBV12-4,TGTGCCAGCAGGCGGGACGGCACAGATACGCAGTATTTT,CASRRDGTDTQYF
TRBD1,.,TRBJ1-2,TRBV10-3,TGTGCCATCAGTGGCGAGGGGGCGGGTGGCTACACCTTC,CAISGEGAGGYTF
.,.,TRBJ1-5,TRBV21-1,TGTGCCAGCCGGCCGACAGGCCGACAATTTAGCAATCAGCCCCAGCATTTT,CASRPTGRQFSNQPQHF
TRBD1,.,TRBJ2-2,TRBV29-1,TGCAGCGTAGACAGGGGTAACACCGGGGAGCTGTTTTTT,CSVDRGNTGELFF
.,.,TRBJ1-2,TRBV7-2,TGTGCCAGCAGCTTAGGGGGCATCCCTAACTATGGCTACACCTTC,CASSLGGIPNYGYTF
TRBD2,.,TRBJ2-3,TRBV6-4,TGTGCCAGCAGTGAGGTGGGAGGGGCCGGCACAGATACGCAGTATTTT,CASSEVGGAGTDTQYF
.,.,TRBJ1-1,TRBV2,TGTGCCAGCAGCCTAGGTCGGAAAGCTTTCTTT,CASSLGRKAFF
.,.,TRBJ1-1,TRBV6-5,TGTGCCAGCAGGTCAAACAGGGTAGCGAACACTGAAGCTTTCTTT,CASRSNRVANTEAFF
TRBD2,.,TRBJ2-1,TRBV7-2,TGTGCCAGCAGCCCACGGACTAGCGGGGCTGATGAGCAGTTCTTC,CASSPRTSGADEQFF
.,.,TRBJ1-4,TRBV10-3,TGTGCCACCCGTAGGGGAGGCACTAATGAAAAACTGTTTTTT,CATRRGGTNEKLFF
TRBD2,.,TRBJ2-7,TRBV5-5,TGTGCCAGCAGCTTGGTGGCGGGGGACTACGAGCAGTACTTC,CASSLVAGDYEQYF
TRBD2,.,TRBJ2-2,TRBV19,TGTGCCAGTACCCAAGGACTAGCGGGGGGGCGTGACACCGGGGAGCTGTTTTTT,CASTQGLAGGRDTGELFF
TRBD1,once,TRBJ1-3,TRBV6-5,TGTGCCAGCGGGACAGGGGGACCGAACACCATATATTTT,CASGTGGPNTIYF
.,.,TRBJ2-7,TRBV7-2,TGTGCCAGCAGCCGGGACTACGAGCAGTACTTC,CASSRDYEQYF
.,.,TRBJ1-4,TRBV4-3,TGCGCCAGCAGCCAAGATACGGGAGCAACTAATGAAAAACTGTTTTTT,CASSQDTGATNEKLFF
.,.,TRBJ2-1,TRBV3-1/TRBV3-2,TGTGCCAGCAGCCAAAGGCTAGTCCATGAGCAGTTCTTC,CASSQRLVHEQFF
.,.,TRBJ2-1,TRBV27,TGTGCCAGCAGTTTGGGGAGAAGCTCCTACAATGAGCAGTTCTTC,CASSLGRSSYNEQFF
TRBD2,once,TRBJ2-1,TRBV6-2/TRBV6-3,TGTGCCAGCAGTGGCCGGACTAGCGGGACGAGATACAATGAGCAGTTCTTC,CASSGRTSGTRYNEQFF
.,.,TRBJ1-2,TRBV27,TGTGCCAGCAGTCCGTTTGGGCAATCCCACTATGGCTACACCTTC,CASSPFGQSHYGYTF
.,.,TRBJ1-1,TRBV12-2,TGTGCAAGTCGCTTAGTGGTTTTTCTAGGACACATATCTACTTTT,CASRLVVFLGHISTF
TRBD2,.,TRBJ2-5,TRBV6-6,TGTGCCAGCAGTTACGGGGGGGGTCAAGAGACCCAGTACTTC,CASSYGGGQETQYF
.,.,TRBJ1-4,TRBV15,TGTGCCACCAGCAGAGGGGACACCCCAGTAGAAAAACTGTTTTTT,CATSRGDTPVEKLFF
TRBD1,.,TRBJ1-5,TRBV5-8,TGTGCCAGCAGCTTGGGATTCATCGCAGGGGGTGACAATCAGCCCCAGCATTTT,CASSLGFIAGGDNQPQHF
.,.,TRBJ1-1,TRBV7-3,TGTGCCAGCAGCTTAATGGGGCCTATTATGAACACTGAAGCTTTCTTT,CASSLMGPIMNTEAFF
.,.,TRBJ1-2,TRBV6-5,TGTGCCAGCAGCACCAGGGGTGGCTACACCTTC,CASSTRGGYTF
TRBD1,.,TRBJ2-1,TRBV18,TGTGCCAGCTCACCACCCAGGGGGTCCACCTACAATGAGCAGTTCTTC,CASSPPRGSTYNEQFF
.,once,TRBJ1-5,TRBV18,TGTGCCAGCTCACCTGATGAGGGTCAGCCCCAGCATTTT,CASSPDEGQPQHF
TRBD1,.,TRBJ1-6,TRBV28,TGTGCCAGCAGCTTGGGACAGGGAGGTTCACCCCTCCACTTT,CASSLGQGGSPLHF
TRBD1,.,TRBJ2-4,TRBV5-6,TGTGCCAGCAGCGCAGGCCCGGAACAGGGATCAGGGGGGTACTTC,CASSAGPEQGSGGYF
TRBD1,.,TRBJ2-5,TRBV5-4,TGTGCCAGCAGCTTGGGAGGGGGACAGGGTTACTTC,CASSLGGGQGYF
.,.,TRBJ1-5,TRBV18,TGTGCCAGCTCTACTGCGGGGGGCAATCAGCCCCAGCATTTT,CASSTAGGNQPQHF
.,.,TRBJ2-1,TRBV28,TGTGCCAGCAGTTTTTACCTGGGGGCGAATGAGCAGTTCTTC,CASSFYLGANEQFF
.,.,TRBJ1-6,TRBV5-1,TGCGCCAGCAGCCGAGGAGGGGCAGCCCCTCCGGGGTCACCCCTCCACTTT,CASSRGGAAPPGSPLHF
.,.,TRBJ2-5,TRBV4-2,TGTGCCAGCAGCCAAGAAGGGAGCCGAAGGGAAGAGACCCAGTACTTC,CASSQEGSRREETQYF
.,.,TRBJ1-5,TRBV5-8,TGTGCCAGCAGCTTGGATCCTAATCAGCCCCAGCATTTT,CASSLDPNQPQHF
TRBD1,.,TRBJ2-6,TRBV4-3,TGCGCCAGCAGCCAAGAGGTTACAGGGGGTTCTGGGGCCAACGTCCTGACTTTC,CASSQEVTGGSGANVLTF
.,.,TRBJ2-1,TRBV24-1,TGTGCCACCAGTGACGGCGGCTCCTACAATGAGCAGTTCTTC,CATSDGGSYNEQFF
.,.,TRBJ1-2,TRBV6-5,TGTGCCAGCAGTTACTCGTCGGACAGCACAGAAAATGGCTACACCTTC,CASSYSSDSTENGYTF
TRBD1,.,TRBJ1-5,TRBV5-1,TGCGCCAGCAGCTTGCGGACAGGGGAGGGACGCCAGCATTTT,CASSLRTGEGRQHF
.,.,TRBJ2-3,TRBV19,TGTGCCAGTAGTATCGGCAGGAACTCAGATACGCAGTATTTT,CASSIGRNSDTQYF
TRBD1,.,TRBJ1-2,TRBV5-1,TGCGCCAGCAGCTCTCAGCCGGACAGGGCGGAGGGCTACACCTTC,CASSSQPDRAEGYTF
TRBD2,.,TRBJ2-3,TRBV5-4,TGTGCCAGCAGCACGCGTGGTAGCGGGGGCCACGATACGCAGTATTTT,CASSTRGSGGHDTQYF
.,.,TRBJ2-1,TRBV29-1,TGCAGCGTTGAAGTTTGGCAGTACAATGAGCAGTTCTTC,CSVEVWQYNEQFF
.,.,TRBJ2-1,TRBV11-1,TGTGCCAGCAGCCCTTGGGGGGGGCGAAATGAGCAGTTCTTC,CASSPWGGRNEQFF